This T cell receptor (beta chain) came from a study of blood T cell repertoires in COVID-19. Generated by immunoSEQ multiplex PCR, the TCRdb table keeps only in-frame clones and is missing some. The top ten hold about 3% of the sample, which has hundreds of thousands of clones, roughly 90% seen once. Germline CDR1 reads LGHDT; CDR2 reads YNNKEL (reference sequence). The CDR3 runs 11 residues. V lost 3 bases to trimming and J lost 5 bases, with 5 bases between them. This clone was found a few times. The specimen was PBMCs or T cells enriched from blood (not recorded which). The V gene is TRBV3-1 (or the pseudogene TRBV3-2), the J gene TRBJ2-7, with unresolved D. The sequence derives from a woman aged 45 to 65 who had recovered from COVID-19. The CDR3 region has the DNA TGTGCCAGCAGCCAGGGCCACGAGCAGTACTTC. The encoded protein is CASSQGHEQYF.